The source of this T cell receptor (beta chain) is a study of T cell responses to AZD1222 COVID-19 vaccine. Concerning this clone: Its specificity is unknown.

Study results and caveats: Spike was spanned by vaccine-associated CD4 TCRs, with dominance at 160-218 and 743-854. Reportedly, nearly half the spike-specific TCRs target unmutated variant regions.

Profiling relied on immunoSEQ multiplex PCR, and the TCRdb table lists in-frame clones only, not all of them. The sample has approximately 89,000 clones, roughly 84% seen once. Germline values: CDR1 MNHEY, CDR2 SMNVEV (reference sequence). The CDR3 loop spans 13 amino acids. Trimming took 5 bases from V and 6 from J, leaving 13 bases between them. The receptor was isolated from an adult in good health. This chain connects TRBV27 to TRBJ1-1, with D possibly TRBD1 on 5 matching bases. The material sequenced was peripheral blood, taken on day 0 of AZD1222 vaccination. The CDR3 nucleotides are TGTGCCAGCAGTCCCCCTCGGGGCCCTGAAGCTTTCTTT. Protein: CASSPPRGPEAFF.